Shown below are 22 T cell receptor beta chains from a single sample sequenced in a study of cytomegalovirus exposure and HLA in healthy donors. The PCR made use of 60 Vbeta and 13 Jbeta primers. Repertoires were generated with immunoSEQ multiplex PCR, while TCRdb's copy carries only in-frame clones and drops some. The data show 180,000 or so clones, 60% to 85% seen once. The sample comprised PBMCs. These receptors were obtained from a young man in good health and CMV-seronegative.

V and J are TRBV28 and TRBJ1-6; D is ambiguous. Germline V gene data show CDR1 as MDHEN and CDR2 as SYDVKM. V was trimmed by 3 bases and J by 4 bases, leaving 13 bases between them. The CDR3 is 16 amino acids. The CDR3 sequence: CASSLSPAAYNSPLHF. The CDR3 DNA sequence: TGTGCCAGCAGTTTGTCTCCGGCGGCATATAATTCACCCCTCCACTTT.

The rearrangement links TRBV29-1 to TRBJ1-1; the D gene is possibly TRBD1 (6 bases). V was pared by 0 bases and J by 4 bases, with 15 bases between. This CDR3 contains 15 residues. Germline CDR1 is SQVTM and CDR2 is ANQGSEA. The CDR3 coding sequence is TGCAGCGTTGAAGATTTAACAGGGTGGGGCACTGAAGCTTTCTTT. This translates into CSVEDLTGWGTEAFF.

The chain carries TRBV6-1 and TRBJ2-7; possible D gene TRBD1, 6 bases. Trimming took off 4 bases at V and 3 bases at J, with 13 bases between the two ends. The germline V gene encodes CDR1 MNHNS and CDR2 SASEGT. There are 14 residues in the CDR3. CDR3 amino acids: CASSGIQQGYEQYF. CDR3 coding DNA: TGTGCCAGCAGTGGAATACAACAGGGCTACGAGCAGTACTTC.

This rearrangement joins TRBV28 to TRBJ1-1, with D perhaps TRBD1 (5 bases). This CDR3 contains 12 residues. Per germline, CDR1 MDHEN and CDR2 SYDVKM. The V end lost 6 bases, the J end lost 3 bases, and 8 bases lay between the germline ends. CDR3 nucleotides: TGTGCCAGCAGCGGGGGGGACACTGAAGCTTTCTTT. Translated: CASSGGDTEAFF.

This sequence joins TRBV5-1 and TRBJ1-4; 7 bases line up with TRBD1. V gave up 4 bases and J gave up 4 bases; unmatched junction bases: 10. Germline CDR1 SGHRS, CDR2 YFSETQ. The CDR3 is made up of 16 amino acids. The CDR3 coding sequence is TGCGCCAGCAGCACGGACAGGTTGCGGGGTAATGAAAAACTGTTTTTT. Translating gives CASSTDRLRGNEKLFF.

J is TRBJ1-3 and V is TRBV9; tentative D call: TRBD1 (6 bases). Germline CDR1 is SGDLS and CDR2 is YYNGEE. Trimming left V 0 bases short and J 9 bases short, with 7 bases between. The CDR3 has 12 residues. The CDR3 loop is CASSVEQGTIYF. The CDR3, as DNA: TGTGCCAGCAGCGTAGAACAGGGCACCATATATTTT.

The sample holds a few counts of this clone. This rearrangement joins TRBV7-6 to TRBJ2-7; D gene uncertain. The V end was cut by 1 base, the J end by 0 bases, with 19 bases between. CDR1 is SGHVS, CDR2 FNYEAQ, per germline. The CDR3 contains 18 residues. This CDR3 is CASSLGNREDTYSYEQYF. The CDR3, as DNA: TGTGCCAGCAGCTTAGGGAACCGAGAGGATACTTACTCCTACGAGCAGTACTTC. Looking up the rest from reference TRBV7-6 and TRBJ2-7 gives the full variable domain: GAGVSQSPRYKVTKRGQDVALRCDPISGHVSLYWYRQALGQGPEFLTYFNYEAQQDKSGLPNDRFSAERPEGSISTLTIQRTEQRDSAMYRCASSLGNREDTYSYEQYFGPGTRLTVT.

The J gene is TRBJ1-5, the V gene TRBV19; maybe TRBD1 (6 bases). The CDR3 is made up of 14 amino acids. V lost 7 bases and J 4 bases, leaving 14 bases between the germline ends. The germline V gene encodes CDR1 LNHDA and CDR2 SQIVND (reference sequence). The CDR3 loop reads CASNPTGPNQPQHF. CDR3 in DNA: TGTGCCAGTAACCCGACAGGACCTAATCAGCCCCAGCATTTT. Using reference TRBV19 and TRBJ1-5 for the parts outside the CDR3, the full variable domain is DGGITQSPKYLFRKEGQNVTLSCEQNLNHDAMYWYRQDPGQGLRLIYYSQIVNDFQKGDIAEGYSVSREKKESFPLTVTSAQKNPTAFYLCASNPTGPNQPQHFGDGTRLSIL.

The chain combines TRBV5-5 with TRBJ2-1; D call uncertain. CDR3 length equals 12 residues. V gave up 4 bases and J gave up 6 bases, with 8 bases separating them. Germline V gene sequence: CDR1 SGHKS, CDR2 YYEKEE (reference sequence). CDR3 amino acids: CASSPNSNEQFF. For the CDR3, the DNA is TGTGCCAGCAGCCCGAACAGCAATGAGCAGTTCTTC.

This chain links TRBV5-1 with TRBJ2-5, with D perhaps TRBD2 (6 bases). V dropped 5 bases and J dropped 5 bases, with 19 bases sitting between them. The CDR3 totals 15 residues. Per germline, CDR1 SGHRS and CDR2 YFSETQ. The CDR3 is CASRSTLAEGETQYF. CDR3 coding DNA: TGCGCCAGCAGGTCTACACTAGCTGAGGGGGAGACCCAGTACTTC.

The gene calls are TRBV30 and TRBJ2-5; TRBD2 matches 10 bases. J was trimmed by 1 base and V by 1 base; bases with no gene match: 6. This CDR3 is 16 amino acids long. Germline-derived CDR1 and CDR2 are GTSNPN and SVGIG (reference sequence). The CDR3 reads CAWSGTSGRIQETQYF. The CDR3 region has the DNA TGTGCCTGGAGTGGGACTAGCGGACGAATCCAAGAGACCCAGTACTTC.

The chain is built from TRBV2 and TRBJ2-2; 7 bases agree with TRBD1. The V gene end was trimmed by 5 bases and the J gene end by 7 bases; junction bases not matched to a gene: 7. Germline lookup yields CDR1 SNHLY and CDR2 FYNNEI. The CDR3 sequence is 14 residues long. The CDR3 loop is CASSYDRVNGELFF. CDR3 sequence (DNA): TGTGCCAGCAGTTACGACAGGGTTAACGGGGAGCTGTTTTTT. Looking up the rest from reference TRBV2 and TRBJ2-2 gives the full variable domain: EPEVTQTPSHQVTQMGQEVILRCVPISNHLYFYWYRQILGQKVEFLVSFYNNEISEKSEIFDDQFSVERPDGSNFTLKIRSTKLEDSAMYFCASSYDRVNGELFFGEGSRLTVL.

The chain's CDR3 is CASSNWGPRDEKLFF. CDR3 nucleotides: TGTGCCAGCAGCAACTGGGGGCCTCGGGATGAAAAACTGTTTTTT. The chain couples TRBV21-1 to TRBJ1-4; the table names TRBD1, a call not compared with the DNA. TRBV21-1 represents a pseudogene. The CDR3 sequence is 15 residues long.

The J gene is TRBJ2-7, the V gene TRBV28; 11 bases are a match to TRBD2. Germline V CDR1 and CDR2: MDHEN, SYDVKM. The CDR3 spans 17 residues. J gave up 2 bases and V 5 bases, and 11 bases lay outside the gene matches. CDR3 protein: CASSPSLLAGVTYEQYF. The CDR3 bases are TGTGCCAGCAGTCCTTCCCTACTAGCGGGGGTTACCTACGAGCAGTACTTC.

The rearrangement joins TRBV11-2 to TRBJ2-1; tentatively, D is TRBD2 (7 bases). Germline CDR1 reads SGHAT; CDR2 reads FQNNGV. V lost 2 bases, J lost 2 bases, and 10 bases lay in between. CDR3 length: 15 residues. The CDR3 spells CASSLPGGPYNEQFF. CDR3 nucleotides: TGTGCCAGCAGCTTACCGGGGGGCCCCTACAATGAGCAGTTCTTC.

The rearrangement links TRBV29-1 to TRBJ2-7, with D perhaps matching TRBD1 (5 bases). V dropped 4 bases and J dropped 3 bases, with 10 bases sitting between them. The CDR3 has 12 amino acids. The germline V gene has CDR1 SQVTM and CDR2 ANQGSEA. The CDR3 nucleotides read TGCAGCGTTGGGACAAGGGACTACGAGCAGTACTTC. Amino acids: CSVGTRDYEQYF.

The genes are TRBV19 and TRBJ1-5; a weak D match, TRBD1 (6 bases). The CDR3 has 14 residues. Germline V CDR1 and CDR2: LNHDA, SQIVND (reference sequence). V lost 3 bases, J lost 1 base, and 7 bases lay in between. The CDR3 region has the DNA TGTGCCAGTAGTATGGGGGCGAGCAATCAGCCCCAGCATTTT. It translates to CASSMGASNQPQHF.

The CDR3 sequence: CASSPGTGPYEQYF. The CDR3 DNA sequence: TGTGCCAGCTCACCCGGGACAGGCCCCTACGAGCAGTACTTC. The rearrangement uses TRBV18 and TRBJ2-7; 8 nucleotides match TRBD1. The junction had 3 bases not matched to a gene; V was cut back by 3 bases and J by 2 bases. The CDR3 length is 14 residues. Germline loops: CDR1 KGHSH, CDR2 LQKENI. The complete variable domain, with remaining parts taken from reference TRBV18 and TRBJ2-7, reads NAGVMQNPRHLVRRRGQEARLRCSPMKGHSHVYWYRQLPEEGLKFMVYLQKENIIDESGMPKERFSAEFPKEGPSILRIQQVVRGDSAAYFCASSPGTGPYEQYFGPGTRLTVT.

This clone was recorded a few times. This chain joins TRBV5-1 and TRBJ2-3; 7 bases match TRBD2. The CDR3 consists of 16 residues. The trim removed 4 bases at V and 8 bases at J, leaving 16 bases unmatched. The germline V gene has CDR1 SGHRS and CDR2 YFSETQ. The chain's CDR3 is CASSTLAGGAAGTQYF. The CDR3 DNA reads TGCGCCAGCAGCACCTTAGCGGGCGGAGCTGCTGGTACGCAGTATTTT.

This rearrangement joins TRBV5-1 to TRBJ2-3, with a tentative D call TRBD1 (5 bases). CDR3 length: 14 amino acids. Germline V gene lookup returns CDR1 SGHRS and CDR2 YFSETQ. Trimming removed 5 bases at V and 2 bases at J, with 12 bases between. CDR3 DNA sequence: TGCGCCAGCAGGAGGCTAGGGGACACAGATACGCAGTATTTT. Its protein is CASRRLGDTDTQYF.

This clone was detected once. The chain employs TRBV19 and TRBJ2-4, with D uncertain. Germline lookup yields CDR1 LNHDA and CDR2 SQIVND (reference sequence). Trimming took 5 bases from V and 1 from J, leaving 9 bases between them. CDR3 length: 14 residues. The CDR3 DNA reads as TGTGCCAGTAGTGGGCAGCATGCCAAAAACATTCAGTACTTC. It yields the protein CASSGQHAKNIQYF.

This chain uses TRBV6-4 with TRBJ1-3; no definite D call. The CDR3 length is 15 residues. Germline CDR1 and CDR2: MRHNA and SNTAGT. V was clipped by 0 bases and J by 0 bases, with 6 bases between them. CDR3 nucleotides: TGTGCCAGCAGTGACTCGGGAGACTCTGGAAACACCATATATTTT. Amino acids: CASSDSGDSGNTIYF.